This TCR beta chain was recovered during a study of cytomegalovirus exposure and HLA in healthy donors. Study summary: The 120 or so validation repertoires used the same platform as the roughly 670 first-cohort repertoires (as reported by a later analysis).

Comments on this clone: What it binds is unknown.

Only in-frame clones appear in the TCRdb table, and some are missing; sequencing was by immunoSEQ multiplex PCR. The sample lists about 120,000 clones, 70% to 90% occurring once. Study-level results: A list of roughly 160 TCR beta chains associated with cytomegalovirus was given. Specificity for CMV antigens was confirmed in vitro for a few of the CMV-associated chains.

CDR3 length equals 15 residues. Germline V CDR1 and CDR2: SGHNT, YYREEE (reference sequence). The junction had 9 bases not matched to a gene; V was cut back by 4 bases and J by 7 bases. The clonotype was recovered from a woman aged 25 to 39 in good health and CMV-seronegative. The gene calls are TRBV5-4 and TRBJ2-3; TRBD1 matches at 10 bases. Source material: PBMCs. The chain's CDR3 is CASSADRGPSNTQYF. The CDR3 bases are TGTGCCAGCAGCGCTGACAGGGGGCCGAGCAATACGCAGTATTTT. Full variable domain (remainder filled in from reference TRBV5-4 and TRBJ2-3): ETGVTQSPTHLIKTRGQQVTLRCSSQSGHNTVSWYQQALGQGPQFIFQYYREEENGRGNFPPRFSGLQFPNYSSELNVNALELDDSALYLCASSADRGPSNTQYFGPGTRLTVL.